This passage covers 19 T cell receptor beta chains from one sample sequenced in a study of blood T cells in healthy people across ages. The authors ran a second PCR of about 6 to 12 cycles using a sample-barcoded 5' primer and a J-beta primer mix. TCRdb re-analysed the 5' RACE reads in MiXCR, keeping a single row per CDR3 protein. Of about 680,000 distinct CDR3 sequences listed, over 45% are singletons. Sequencing was done on a sample of blood. These receptors originate from a woman aged 55 to 70 in good health.

This chain links TRBV9 with TRBJ2-3; D is unresolved. Between the trimmed V and J ends, which lost 5 bases and 6 bases, there was a span of 7 bases. Germline V gene lookup returns CDR1 SGDLS and CDR2 YYNGEE. The CDR3 totals 11 residues. Here the CDR3 reads CASSTEDTQYF. The CDR3 DNA is TGTGCCAGCAGTACAGAGGATACGCAGTATTTT.

The V gene is TRBV28, the J gene TRBJ2-7; tentative D call: TRBD1 (6 bases). Germline V gene data show CDR1 as MDHEN and CDR2 as SYDVKM. V was shortened by 6 bases and J by 2 bases, with 17 bases between the two germline ends. The CDR3 is made up of 15 amino acids. DNA of the CDR3: TGTGCCAGCAGACGCCCCGGGACAAACACCTACGAGCAGTACTTC. The encoded protein is CASRRPGTNTYEQYF.

The rearrangement joins TRBV9 to TRBJ2-3; D tentatively reads TRBD1 or TRBD2 (5 bases each). Trimming left V 0 bases short and J 11 bases short, with 10 bases between. CDR3 length: 12 residues. From germline, CDR1 is SGDLS and CDR2 YYNGEE. The CDR3 coding sequence is TGTGCCAGCAGCGTAGGGACTGGGGGGCAGTATTTT. It specifies CASSVGTGGQYF.

This chain joins TRBV28 and TRBJ2-7; 12 positions match TRBD1. This CDR3 is built from 16 residues. Germline CDR1 is MDHEN and CDR2 is SYDVKM. Losses at the gene ends were 5 bases for V and 4 bases for J; bases not matched to a gene: 9. The CDR3 loop reads CASSGFEGQGAYEQYF. As DNA, the CDR3 is TGTGCCAGCAGTGGGTTCGAGGGACAGGGGGCGTACGAGCAGTACTTC. Full variable domain (remainder filled in from reference TRBV28 and TRBJ2-7): DVKVTQSSRYLVKRTGEKVFLECVQDMDHENMFWYRQDPGLGLRLIYFSYDVKMKEKGDIPEGYSVSREKKERFSLILESASTNQTSMYLCASSGFEGQGAYEQYFGPGTRLTVT.

The J gene is TRBJ1-6, the V gene TRBV6-5; D gene unclear. CDR3 length: 15 residues. From germline, CDR1 is MNHEY and CDR2 SVGAGI. Between the trimmed V and J ends, which lost 4 bases and 9 bases, there was a span of 16 bases. The CDR3 spells CASSFSTEGGSPLHF. The CDR3 coding sequence is TGTGCCAGCAGTTTTTCAACCGAGGGAGGTTCACCCCTCCACTTT.

The chain is built from TRBV7-3 and TRBJ2-1; 7 nucleotides match TRBD2. The junction had 15 bases not matched to a gene; V was cut back by 6 bases and J by 7 bases. Per the germline V gene, CDR1 is SGHTA and CDR2 is FQGTGA. This CDR3 is 16 amino acids long. CDR3 protein: CASSSNAAWGGNEQFF. For the CDR3, the DNA is TGTGCCAGCAGTTCTAACGCAGCCTGGGGAGGGAATGAGCAGTTCTTC.

As concerns this clonotype: Relative to the germline gene, one junction end is altered; a read error may explain this. This chain uses TRBV7-2 with TRBJ2-1, with 9 nucleotides matching TRBD2. CDR3 length: 12 amino acids. Germline CDR1 reads SGHTA; CDR2 reads FQGNSA. In DNA form, the CDR3 reads TGTGCCAGCAGCTTAGTAGCGGGAGAGCGGTTCTTC. This sequence encodes CASSLVAGERFF.

This clonotype has just one count. The chain is built from TRBV7-3 and TRBJ1-1, with D possibly being TRBD1 (6 bases). The V gene's germline CDR1 is SGHTA and CDR2 FQGTGA. V dropped 5 bases and J dropped 5 bases, with 12 bases sitting between them. The CDR3 covers 13 residues. The CDR3 coding sequence is TGTGCCAGCAGCCGGACAGCCGAAACTGAAGCTTTCTTT. Translation: CASSRTAETEAFF.

Comments on this clonotype: At one of its ends the junction is not consistent with the germline gene, which may arise from a read error. This chain connects TRBV24-1 to TRBJ2-1; 9 nucleotides agree with TRBD2. The V gene's germline CDR1 is KGHDR and CDR2 SFDVKD. This CDR3 has 15 residues. The CDR3 bases are TGTGCCACCAGTGCGGCGGGAGGGTCCTACAATGGGCAGTTCTTC. This sequence encodes CATSAAGGSYNGQFF.

This clonotype was picked up a small number of times. The CDR3 coding sequence is TGCGCCAGCAGCTTGGATCCTCACGGGACAGGGATTGAAGCTTTCTTT. Its protein is CASSLDPHGTGIEAFF. This chain links TRBV5-1 with TRBJ1-1; 9 bases fit TRBD1. CDR1 is SGHRS and CDR2 is YFSETQ in the germline V gene. Trimming cost V 0 bases and J 7 bases; bases outside gene matches: 10. CDR3 length: 16 amino acids.

This clonotype has just a few counts. An end of the junction does not agree with germline; a read error may underlie this. The genes are TRBV28 and TRBJ1-5; 8 bases line up with TRBD1. The CDR3 runs 17 residues. Germline values: CDR1 MDHEN, CDR2 SYDVKM. The CDR3 here is CASSVDRVRYSTQPQHF. The CDR3 DNA reads as TGTGCCAGCAGTGTGGACAGGGTCCGATATAGCACTCAGCCCCAGCATTTT.

In this sample, this clonotype turned up many times. The V call is TRBV28, the J call TRBJ2-7; D uncertain. In germline, CDR1 is MDHEN, CDR2 SYDVKM. V was cut by 10 bases and J by 5 bases, with 18 bases left in between. The CDR3 is made up of 13 amino acids. CDR3 DNA: TGTGCCACCAAAGCCCATTTTTTAGACGAGCAGTACTTC. This codes for CATKAHFLDEQYF.

A remark on this clonotype: The DNA is omitted, as the CDR3 cannot be located on it reliably, and the CDR3 follows TCRdb's listing. The chain couples TRBV21-1 to TRBJ2-7; the D call TRBD1 from the table was never checked on the DNA. TRBV21-1 is tagged as a pseudogene. The CDR3 numbers 14 amino acids, ends counted. Here the CDR3 reads CARIFGQGIYEQYF.

The chain carries TRBV20-1 and TRBJ1-1; tentative D call: TRBD1 (6 bases). CDR1 and CDR2 (germline): DFQATT, SNEGSKA (reference sequence). This CDR3 contains 14 residues. Trimming removed 3 bases from V and 4 bases from J, with 15 bases in between. Here the CDR3 reads CSARRDRQVTEAFF. CDR3 in DNA: TGCAGTGCTAGGCGCGACAGGCAAGTCACTGAAGCTTTCTTT.

The chain recombines TRBV3-1 with TRBJ2-1, with unresolved D. The CDR3 consists of 14 residues. Germline V lookup: CDR1 LGHDT, CDR2 YNNKEL (reference sequence). V was pared by 3 bases and J by 4 bases, with 10 bases between. This CDR3 reads CASSHISLYNEQFF. CDR3 coding DNA: TGTGCCAGCAGCCACATATCGCTTTACAATGAGCAGTTCTTC.

The chain is built from TRBV6-2 or TRBV6-3 and TRBJ1-2; D gene uncertain. This CDR3 region has 15 residues. Germline CDR1 reads MNHEY; CDR2 reads SVGEGT. Trimming removed 4 bases at V and 1 base at J, with 13 bases between. Here the CDR3 reads CASSSRLSVNYGYTF. The CDR3 coding sequence is TGTGCCAGCAGTTCGCGGTTATCGGTTAACTATGGCTACACCTTC.

This clonotype was counted many times. The rearrangement links TRBV12-3 or TRBV12-4 to TRBJ2-1; 7 bases line up with TRBD2. Germline trimming cut 6 bases from V and 0 bases from J; bases unmatched to any gene: 17. The CDR3 is made up of 19 amino acids. CDR3 nucleotides: TGTGCCAGCAGGGGGGGGGACCCTGGACTGACGAGCTCCTACAATGAGCAGTTCTTC. Protein: CASRGGDPGLTSSYNEQFF.

This clonotype appeared a few times. The genes are TRBV12-3 or TRBV12-4 and TRBJ2-7; perhaps TRBD2 as D (6 bases). There are 14 residues in the CDR3. V lost 6 bases to trimming and J lost 1 base, with 13 bases between them. The CDR3 region has the DNA TGTGCCAGCAGGCGGGGACTCTCATCCTACGAGCAGTACTTC. The encoded protein is CASRRGLSSYEQYF.

This clonotype was seen more than once but under ten times. The genes are TRBV7-2 and TRBJ2-3; D unresolved. V was trimmed by 3 bases and J by 0 bases, leaving 7 bases between them. The CDR3 has 14 residues. Germline V gene sequence: CDR1 SGHTA, CDR2 FQGNSA. The CDR3: CASSFPTSTDTQYF. The DNA of the CDR3 is TGTGCCAGCAGCTTCCCGACTAGCACAGATACGCAGTATTTT. Full variable domain (outside the CDR3, taken from reference TRBV7-2 and TRBJ2-3): GAGVSQSPSNKVTEKGKDVELRCDPISGHTALYWYRQSLGQGLEFLIYFQGNSAPDKSGLPSDRFSAERTGGSVSTLTIQRTQQEDSAVYLCASSFPTSTDTQYFGPGTRLTVL.